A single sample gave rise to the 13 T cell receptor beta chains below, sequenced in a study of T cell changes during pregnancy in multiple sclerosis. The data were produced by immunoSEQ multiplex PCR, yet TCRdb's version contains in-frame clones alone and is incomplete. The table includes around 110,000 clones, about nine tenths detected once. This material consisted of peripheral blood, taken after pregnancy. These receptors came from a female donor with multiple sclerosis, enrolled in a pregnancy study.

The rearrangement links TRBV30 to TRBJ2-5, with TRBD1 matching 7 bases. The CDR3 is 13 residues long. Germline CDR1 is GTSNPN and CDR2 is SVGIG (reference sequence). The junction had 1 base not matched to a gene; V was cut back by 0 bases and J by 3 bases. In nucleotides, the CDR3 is TGTGCCTGGAGTGTACAGGGGAAAGAGACCCAGTACTTC. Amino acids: CAWSVQGKETQYF.

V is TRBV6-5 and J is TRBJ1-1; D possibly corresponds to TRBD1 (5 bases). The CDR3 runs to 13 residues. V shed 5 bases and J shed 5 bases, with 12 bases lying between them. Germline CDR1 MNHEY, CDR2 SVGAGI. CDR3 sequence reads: CASSTGGGTEAFF. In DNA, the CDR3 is TGTGCCAGCAGTACCGGGGGGGGGACTGAAGCTTTCTTT.

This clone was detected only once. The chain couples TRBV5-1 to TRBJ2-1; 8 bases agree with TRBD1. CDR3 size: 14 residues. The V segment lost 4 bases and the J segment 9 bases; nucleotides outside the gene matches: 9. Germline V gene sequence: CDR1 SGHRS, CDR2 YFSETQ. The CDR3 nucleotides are TGCGCCAGCAGCGGAAGTCAGGGGGCAGGTGAGCAGTTCTTC. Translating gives CASSGSQGAGEQFF.

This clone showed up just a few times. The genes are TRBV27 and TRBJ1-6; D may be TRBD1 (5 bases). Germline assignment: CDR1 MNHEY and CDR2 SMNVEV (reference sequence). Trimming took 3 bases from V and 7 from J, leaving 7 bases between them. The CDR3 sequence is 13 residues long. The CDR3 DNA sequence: TGTGCCAGCAGTTTCGCAGGGAATTCACCCCTCCACTTT. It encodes CASSFAGNSPLHF.

CDR3 bases: TGCAGCGCCCCGGGCGGGAGTAGCACAGATACGCAGTATTTT. Translated: CSAPGGSSTDTQYF. V usage is TRBV29-1 and J usage is TRBJ2-3; TRBD2 matches at 7 bases. The V gene end was trimmed by 7 bases and the J gene end by 0 bases; junction bases not matched to a gene: 7. Germline lookup yields CDR1 SQVTM and CDR2 ANQGSEA. The length of the CDR3 is 14 residues.

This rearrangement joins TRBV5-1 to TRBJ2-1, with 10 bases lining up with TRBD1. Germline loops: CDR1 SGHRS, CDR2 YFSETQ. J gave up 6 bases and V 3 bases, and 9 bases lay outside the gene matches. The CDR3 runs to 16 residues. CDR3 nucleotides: TGCGCCAGCAGCTCCGGAGACAGGGGGCGCTTCAATGAGCAGTTCTTC. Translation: CASSSGDRGRFNEQFF.

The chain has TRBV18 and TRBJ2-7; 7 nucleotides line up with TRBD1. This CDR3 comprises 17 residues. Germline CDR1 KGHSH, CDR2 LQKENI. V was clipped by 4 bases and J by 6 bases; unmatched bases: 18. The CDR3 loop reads CASSRNPLDRVLAEQYF. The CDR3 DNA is TGTGCCAGCTCACGCAATCCCCTCGACAGGGTACTGGCCGAGCAGTACTTC.

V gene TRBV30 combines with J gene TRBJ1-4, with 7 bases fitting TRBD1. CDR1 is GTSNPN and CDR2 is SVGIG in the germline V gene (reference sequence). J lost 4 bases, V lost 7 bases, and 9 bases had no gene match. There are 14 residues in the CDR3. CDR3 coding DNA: TGTGCCTCCGAGGGGGCAGGCCTTAATGAAAAACTGTTTTTT. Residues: CASEGAGLNEKLFF. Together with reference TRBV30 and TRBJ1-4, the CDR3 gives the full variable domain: SQTIHQWPATLVQPVGSPLSLECTVEGTSNPNLYWYRQAAGRGLQLLFYSVGIGQISSEVPQNLSASRPQDRQFILSSKKLLLSDSGFYLCASEGAGLNEKLFFGSGTQLSVL.

In DNA, the CDR3 is TGTGCCAGCAGTTACTCCCCCATGAGGCGTGAAGCTTTCTTT. Protein sequence: CASSYSPMRREAFF. This chain links TRBV6-5 with TRBJ1-1; D gene ambiguous. The length of the CDR3 is 14 residues. Between the trimmed V and J ends, which lost 0 bases and 7 bases, there was a span of 12 bases. The germline CDR1 and CDR2 sequences are MNHEY and SVGAGI.

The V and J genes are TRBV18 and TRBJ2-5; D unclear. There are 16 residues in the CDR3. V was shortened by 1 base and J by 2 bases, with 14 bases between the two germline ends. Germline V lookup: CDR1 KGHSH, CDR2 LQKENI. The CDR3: CASSPRQKPSQETQYF. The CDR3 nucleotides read TGTGCCAGCTCACCACGACAAAAACCTTCTCAAGAGACCCAGTACTTC. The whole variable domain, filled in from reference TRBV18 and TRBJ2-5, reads NAGVMQNPRHLVRRRGQEARLRCSPMKGHSHVYWYRQLPEEGLKFMVYLQKENIIDESGMPKERFSAEFPKEGPSILRIQQVVRGDSAAYFCASSPRQKPSQETQYFGPGTRLLVL.

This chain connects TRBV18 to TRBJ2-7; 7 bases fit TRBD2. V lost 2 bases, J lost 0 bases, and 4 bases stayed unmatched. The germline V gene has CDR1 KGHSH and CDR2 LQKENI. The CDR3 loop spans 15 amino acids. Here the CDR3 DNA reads TGTGCCAGCTCACCAGAGCGGGGAAGCTCCTACGAGCAGTACTTC. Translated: CASSPERGSSYEQYF.

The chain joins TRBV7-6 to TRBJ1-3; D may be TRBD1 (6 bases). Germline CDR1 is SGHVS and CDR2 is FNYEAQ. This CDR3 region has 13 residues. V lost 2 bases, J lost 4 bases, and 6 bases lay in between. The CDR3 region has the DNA TGTGCCAGCAGCTTACAGGGGGGAAACACCATATATTTT. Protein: CASSLQGGNTIYF.

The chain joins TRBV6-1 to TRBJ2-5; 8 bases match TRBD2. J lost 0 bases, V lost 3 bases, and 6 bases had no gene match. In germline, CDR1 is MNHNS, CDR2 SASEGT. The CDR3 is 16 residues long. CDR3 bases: TGTGCCAGCAGTGAGGGACTAGGCTTGTACCAAGAGACCCAGTACTTC. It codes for CASSEGLGLYQETQYF.